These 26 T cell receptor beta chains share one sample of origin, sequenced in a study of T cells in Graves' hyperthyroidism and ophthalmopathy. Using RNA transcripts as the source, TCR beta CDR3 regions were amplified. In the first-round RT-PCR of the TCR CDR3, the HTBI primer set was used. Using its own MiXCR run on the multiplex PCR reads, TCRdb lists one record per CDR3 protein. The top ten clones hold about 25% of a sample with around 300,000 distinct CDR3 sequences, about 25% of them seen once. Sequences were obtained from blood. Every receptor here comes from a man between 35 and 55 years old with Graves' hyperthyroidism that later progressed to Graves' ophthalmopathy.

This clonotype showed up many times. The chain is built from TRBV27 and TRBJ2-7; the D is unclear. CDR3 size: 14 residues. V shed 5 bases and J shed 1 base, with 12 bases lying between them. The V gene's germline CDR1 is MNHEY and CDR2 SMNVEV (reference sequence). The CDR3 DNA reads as TGTGCCAGCAGTCTCTCTAGGGATTCCTACGAGCAGTACTTC. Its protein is CASSLSRDSYEQYF.

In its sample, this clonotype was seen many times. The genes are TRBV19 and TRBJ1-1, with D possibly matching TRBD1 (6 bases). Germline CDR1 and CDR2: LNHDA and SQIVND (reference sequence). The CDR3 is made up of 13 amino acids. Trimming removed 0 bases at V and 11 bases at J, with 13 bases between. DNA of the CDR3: TGTGCCAGTAGTATAGAGGAGGGGGACCCGGCTTTCTTT. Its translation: CASSIEEGDPAFF.

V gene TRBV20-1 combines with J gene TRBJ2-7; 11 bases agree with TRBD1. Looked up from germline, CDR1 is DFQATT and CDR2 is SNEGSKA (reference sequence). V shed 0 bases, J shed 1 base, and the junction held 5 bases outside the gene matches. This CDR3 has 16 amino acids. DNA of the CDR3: TGCAGTGCTAGAGATCTGGGACAGGGGGGATCCTACGAGCAGTACTTC. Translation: CSARDLGQGGSYEQYF.

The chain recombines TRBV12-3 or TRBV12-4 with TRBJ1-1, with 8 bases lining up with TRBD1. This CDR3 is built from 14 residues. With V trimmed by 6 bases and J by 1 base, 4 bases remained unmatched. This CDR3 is CASRWTGPNTEAFF. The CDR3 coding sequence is TGTGCCAGCAGATGGACAGGGCCGAACACTGAAGCTTTCTTT.

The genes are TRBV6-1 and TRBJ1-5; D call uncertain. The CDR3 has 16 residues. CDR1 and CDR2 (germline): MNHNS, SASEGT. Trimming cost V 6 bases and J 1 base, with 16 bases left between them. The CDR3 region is CASRGRSPGSNQPQHF. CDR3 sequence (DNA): TGTGCCAGCAGGGGCAGAAGTCCCGGGAGCAATCAGCCCCAGCATTTT.

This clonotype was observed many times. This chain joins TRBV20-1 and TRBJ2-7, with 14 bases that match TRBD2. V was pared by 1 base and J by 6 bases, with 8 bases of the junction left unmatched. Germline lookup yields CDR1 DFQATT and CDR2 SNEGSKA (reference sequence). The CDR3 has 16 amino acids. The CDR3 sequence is CSARVQGLAGAPEQYF. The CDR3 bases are TGCAGTGCTAGAGTACAGGGACTAGCGGGAGCTCCCGAGCAGTACTTC.

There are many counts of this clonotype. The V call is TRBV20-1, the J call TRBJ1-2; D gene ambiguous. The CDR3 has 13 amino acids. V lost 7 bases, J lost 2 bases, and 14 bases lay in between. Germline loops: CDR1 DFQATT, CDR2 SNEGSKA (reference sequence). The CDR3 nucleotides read TGCAGTGTGAGGACCATTGGAAACTATGGCTACACCTTC. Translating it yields CSVRTIGNYGYTF.

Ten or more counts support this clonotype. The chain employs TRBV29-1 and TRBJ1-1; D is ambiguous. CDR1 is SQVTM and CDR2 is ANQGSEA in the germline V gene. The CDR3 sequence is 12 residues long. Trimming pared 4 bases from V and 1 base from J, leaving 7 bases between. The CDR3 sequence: CSVGGWNTEAFF. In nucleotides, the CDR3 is TGCAGCGTTGGGGGTTGGAACACTGAAGCTTTCTTT. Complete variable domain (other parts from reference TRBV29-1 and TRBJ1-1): SAVISQKPSRDICQRGTSLTIQCQVDSQVTMMFWYRQQPGQSLTLIATANQGSEATYESGFVIDKFPISRPNLTFSTLTVSNMSPEDSSIYLCSVGGWNTEAFFGQGTRLTVV.

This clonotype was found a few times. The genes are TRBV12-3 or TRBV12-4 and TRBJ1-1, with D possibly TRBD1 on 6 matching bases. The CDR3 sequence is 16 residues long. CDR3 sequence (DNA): TGTCTCAGCAGTCCACAGGGTATCGGTATGAACACTGAAGCTTTCTTT. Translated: CLSSPQGIGMNTEAFF.

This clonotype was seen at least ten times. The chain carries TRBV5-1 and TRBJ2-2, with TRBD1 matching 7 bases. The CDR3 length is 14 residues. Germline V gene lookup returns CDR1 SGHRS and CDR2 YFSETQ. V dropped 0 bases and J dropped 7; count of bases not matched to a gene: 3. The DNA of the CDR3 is TGCGCCAGCAGCTTGGGACAGGGCCACGGGGAGCTGTTTTTT. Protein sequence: CASSLGQGHGELFF.

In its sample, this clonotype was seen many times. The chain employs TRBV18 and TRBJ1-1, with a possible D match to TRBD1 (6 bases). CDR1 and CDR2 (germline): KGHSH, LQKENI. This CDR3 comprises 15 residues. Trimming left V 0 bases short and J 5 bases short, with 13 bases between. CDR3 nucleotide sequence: TGTGCCAGCTCACCACCCCGCACAGGGAAAACTGAAGCTTTCTTT. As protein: CASSPPRTGKTEAFF.

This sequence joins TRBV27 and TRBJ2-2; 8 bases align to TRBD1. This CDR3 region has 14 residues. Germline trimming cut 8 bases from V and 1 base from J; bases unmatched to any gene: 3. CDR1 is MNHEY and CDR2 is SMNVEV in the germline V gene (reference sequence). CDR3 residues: CASSGQENTGELFF. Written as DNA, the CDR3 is TGTGCCAGCTCGGGACAGGAGAACACCGGGGAGCTGTTTTTT.

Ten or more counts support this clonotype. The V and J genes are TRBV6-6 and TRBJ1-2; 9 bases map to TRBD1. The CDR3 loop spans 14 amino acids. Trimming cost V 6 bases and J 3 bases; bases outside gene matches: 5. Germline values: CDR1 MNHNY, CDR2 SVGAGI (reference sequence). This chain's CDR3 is CASRTGQGDYGYTF. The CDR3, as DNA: TGTGCCAGCAGGACGGGACAGGGAGACTATGGCTACACCTTC.

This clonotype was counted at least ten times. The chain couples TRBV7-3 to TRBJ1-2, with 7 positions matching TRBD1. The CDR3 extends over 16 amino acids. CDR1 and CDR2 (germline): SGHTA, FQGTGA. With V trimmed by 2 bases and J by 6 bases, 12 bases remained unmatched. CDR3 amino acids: CASSLGGGTVGNGYTF. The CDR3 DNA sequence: TGTGCCAGCAGCTTAGGGGGCGGGACAGTGGGGAATGGCTACACCTTC.

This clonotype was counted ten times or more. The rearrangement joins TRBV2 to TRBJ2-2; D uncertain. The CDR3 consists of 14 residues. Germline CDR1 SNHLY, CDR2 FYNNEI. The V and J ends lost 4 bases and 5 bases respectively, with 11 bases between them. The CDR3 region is CASSVRQFTGELFF. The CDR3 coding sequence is TGTGCCAGCAGTGTTCGGCAATTTACCGGGGAGCTGTTTTTT.

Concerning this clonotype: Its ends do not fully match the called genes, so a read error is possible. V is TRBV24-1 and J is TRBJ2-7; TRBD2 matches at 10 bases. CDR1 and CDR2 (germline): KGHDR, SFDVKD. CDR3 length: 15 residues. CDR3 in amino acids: CASSELAGSTYEQYF. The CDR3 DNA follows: TGTGCCAGCAGTGAACTAGCGGGGTCTACCTACGAGCAGTACTTC.

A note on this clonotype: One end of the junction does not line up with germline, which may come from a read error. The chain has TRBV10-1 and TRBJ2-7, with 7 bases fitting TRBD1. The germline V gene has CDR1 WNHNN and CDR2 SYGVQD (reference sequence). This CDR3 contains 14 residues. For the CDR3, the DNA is TGCACCAGCAGTGACTCGGACAGGTGGGACGAGCAGTACTTC. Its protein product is CTSSDSDRWDEQYF.

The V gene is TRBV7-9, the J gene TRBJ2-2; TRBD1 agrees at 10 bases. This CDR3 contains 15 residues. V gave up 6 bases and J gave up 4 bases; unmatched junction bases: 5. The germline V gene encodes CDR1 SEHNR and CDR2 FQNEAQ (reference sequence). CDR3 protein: CASRPGQGFTGELFF. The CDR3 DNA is TGTGCCAGCAGACCGGGACAGGGGTTCACCGGGGAGCTGTTTTTT.

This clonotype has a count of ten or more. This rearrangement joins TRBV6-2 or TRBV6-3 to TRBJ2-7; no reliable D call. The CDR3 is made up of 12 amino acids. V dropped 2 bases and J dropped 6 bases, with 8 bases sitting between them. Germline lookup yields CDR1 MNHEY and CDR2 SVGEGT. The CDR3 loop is CASSYLGSEQYF. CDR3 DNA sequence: TGTGCCAGCAGTTACCTGGGCTCCGAGCAGTACTTC.

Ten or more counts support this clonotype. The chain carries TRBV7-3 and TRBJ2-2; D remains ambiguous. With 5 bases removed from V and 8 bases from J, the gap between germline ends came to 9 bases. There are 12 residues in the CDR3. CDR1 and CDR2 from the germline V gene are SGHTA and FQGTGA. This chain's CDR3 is CASSHDPGELFF. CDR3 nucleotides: TGTGCCAGCAGCCATGACCCGGGGGAGCTGTTTTTT.

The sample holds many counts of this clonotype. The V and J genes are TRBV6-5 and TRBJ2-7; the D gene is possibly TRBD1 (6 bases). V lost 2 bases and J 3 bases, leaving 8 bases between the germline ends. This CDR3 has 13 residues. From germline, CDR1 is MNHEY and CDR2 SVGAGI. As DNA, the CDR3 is TGTGCCAGCAGTTACCAGGGGTTCTACGAGCAGTACTTC. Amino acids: CASSYQGFYEQYF.

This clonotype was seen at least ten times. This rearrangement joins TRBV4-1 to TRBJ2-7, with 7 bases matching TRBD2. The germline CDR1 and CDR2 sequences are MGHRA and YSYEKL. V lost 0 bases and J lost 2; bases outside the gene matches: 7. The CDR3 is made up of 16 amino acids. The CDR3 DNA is TGCGCCAGCAGCCAAGAGACTAGCAACCCTGCCTACGAGCAGTACTTC. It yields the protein CASSQETSNPAYEQYF.

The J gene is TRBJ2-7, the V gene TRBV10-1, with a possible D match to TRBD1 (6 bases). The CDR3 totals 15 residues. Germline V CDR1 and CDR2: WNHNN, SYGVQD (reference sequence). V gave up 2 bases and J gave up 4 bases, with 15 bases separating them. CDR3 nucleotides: TGCGCCAGCAGTGAGGCCCGGGACAATAAGTACGAGCAGTACTTC. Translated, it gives CASSEARDNKYEQYF.

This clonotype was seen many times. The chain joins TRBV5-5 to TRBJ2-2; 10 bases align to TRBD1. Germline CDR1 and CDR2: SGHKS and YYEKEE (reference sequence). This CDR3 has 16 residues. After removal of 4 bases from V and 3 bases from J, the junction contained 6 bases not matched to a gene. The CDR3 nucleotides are TGTGCCAGCAGCCCCGGACAGGGGGGCTACACCGGGGAGCTGTTTTTT. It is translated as CASSPGQGGYTGELFF. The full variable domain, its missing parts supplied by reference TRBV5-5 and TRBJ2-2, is DAGVTQSPTHLIKTRGQQVTLRCSPISGHKSVSWYQQVLGQGPQFIFQYYEKEERGRGNFPDRFSARQFPNYSSELNVNALLLGDSALYLCASSPGQGGYTGELFFGEGSRLTVL.

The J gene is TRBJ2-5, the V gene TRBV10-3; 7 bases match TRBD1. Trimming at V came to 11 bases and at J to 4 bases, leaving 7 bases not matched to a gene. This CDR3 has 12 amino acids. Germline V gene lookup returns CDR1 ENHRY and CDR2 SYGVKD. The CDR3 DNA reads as TGTGCCTCCAACACAGGGGCAGAGACCCAGTACTTC. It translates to CASNTGAETQYF.

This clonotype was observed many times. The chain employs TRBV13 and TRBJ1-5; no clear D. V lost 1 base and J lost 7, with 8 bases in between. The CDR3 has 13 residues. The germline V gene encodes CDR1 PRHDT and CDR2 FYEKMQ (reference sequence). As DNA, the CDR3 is TGTGCCAGCAGCTTAGCTAGGGAACAGCCCCAGCATTTT. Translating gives CASSLAREQPQHF.